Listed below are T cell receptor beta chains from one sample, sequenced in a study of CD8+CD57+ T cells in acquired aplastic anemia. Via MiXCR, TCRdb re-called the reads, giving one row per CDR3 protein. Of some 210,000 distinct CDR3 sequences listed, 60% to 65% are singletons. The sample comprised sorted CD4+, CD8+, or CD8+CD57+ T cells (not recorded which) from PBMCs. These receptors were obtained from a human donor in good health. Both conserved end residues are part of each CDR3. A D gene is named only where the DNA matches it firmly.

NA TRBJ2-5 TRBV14 CASSYERTQYF TGTGCCAGCAGCTATGAGAGAACCCAGTACTTC
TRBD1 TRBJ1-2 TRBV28 CASSRTGGKGYGYTF TGTGCCAGCAGTCGGACAGGGGGGAAGGGCTATGGCTACACCTTC
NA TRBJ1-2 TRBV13 CASSLGPAYGYTF TGTGCCAGCAGCCTGGGACCGGCATATGGCTACACCTTC
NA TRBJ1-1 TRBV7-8 CASSLDDRAVRGAFF TGTGCCAGCAGCTTAGACGATCGGGCAGTGCGGGGAGCTTTCTTT
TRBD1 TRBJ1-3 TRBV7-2 CASSSTGVGGNTIYF TGTGCCAGCAGCTCCACAGGGGTAGGAGGAAACACCATATATTTT
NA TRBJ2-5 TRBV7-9 CASSSSGTWGETQYF TGTGCCAGCAGCTCATCCGGGACCTGGGGAGAGACCCAGTACTTC
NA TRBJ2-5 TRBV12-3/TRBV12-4 CASGGPETQYF TGTGCCAGCGGTGGGCCCGAGACCCAGTACTTC
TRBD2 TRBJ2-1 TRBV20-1 CSARASGARSYNEQFF TGCAGTGCTAGAGCTAGCGGGGCGCGATCCTACAATGAGCAGTTCTTC
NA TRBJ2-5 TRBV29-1 CSVVAEGYEGTQYF TGCAGCGTTGTGGCGGAAGGGTATGAGGGGACCCAGTACTTC
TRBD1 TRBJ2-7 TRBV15 CATSRDRDSPYEQYF TGTGCCACCAGCAGAGACAGGGACAGTCCCTACGAGCAGTACTTC
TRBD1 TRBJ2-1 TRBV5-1 CASSFGQGAKNEQFF TGCGCCAGCAGCTTCGGTCAGGGGGCGAAGAATGAGCAGTTCTTC